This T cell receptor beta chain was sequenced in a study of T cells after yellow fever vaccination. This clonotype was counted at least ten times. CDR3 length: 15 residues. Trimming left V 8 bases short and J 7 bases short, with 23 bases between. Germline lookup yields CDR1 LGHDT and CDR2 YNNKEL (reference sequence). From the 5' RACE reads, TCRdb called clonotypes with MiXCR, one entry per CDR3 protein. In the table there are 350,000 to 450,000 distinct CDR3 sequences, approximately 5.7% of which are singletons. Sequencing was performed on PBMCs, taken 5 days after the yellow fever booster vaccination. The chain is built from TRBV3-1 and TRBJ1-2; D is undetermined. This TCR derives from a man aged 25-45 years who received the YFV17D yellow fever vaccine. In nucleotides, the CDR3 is TGTGCCAGCCGCCCAAGTGGAGGCCCAGAGTCTGGCTACACCTTC. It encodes CASRPSGGPESGYTF.